This is a list of T cell receptor beta chains from one sample in a study of high-grade serous ovarian cancer treatment subgroups. TCRdb keeps only in-frame clones here, not all; method: immunoSEQ multiplex PCR. This sample has about 10,000 clones, with around 65% found just once. The sequenced material came from tumor tissue. The receptors here all came from a human donor with high-grade serous ovarian cancer. Both conserved end residues are part of each CDR3. Each record gives: V gene, clone size, D gene, J gene, CDR3 DNA, CDR3 protein. D genes are given only for firm matches. Only part of the rows carry a size: once, few, many, or a class if the clone is expanded.

V: TRBV20-1; size: NA; D: NA; J: TRBJ1-5; DNA: TGCAGCACCGACCCTCAGCCCCAGCATTTT; CDR3: CSTDPQPQHF
V: TRBV4-3; size: NA; D: TRBD2; J: TRBJ2-3; DNA: TGCGCCAGCAGCCAAGAGTCGCCGACTAGCGGCACAGATACGCAGTATTTT; CDR3: CASSQESPTSGTDTQYF
V: TRBV27; size: NA; D: NA; J: TRBJ2-1; DNA: TGTGCCAGCAAATCGGGCCTCCGGTTGGTCAATGAGCAGTTCTTC; CDR3: CASKSGLRLVNEQFF
V: TRBV13; size: NA; D: NA; J: TRBJ2-1; DNA: TGTGCCAGCAGCTTCTTGGGGAGCTCCTACAATGAGCAGTTCTTC; CDR3: CASSFLGSSYNEQFF
V: TRBV6-6; size: NA; D: TRBD1; J: TRBJ2-7; DNA: TGTGCCAGCAGTTACTTCCCGCAGGGGGACTACGAGCAGTACTTC; CDR3: CASSYFPQGDYEQYF
V: TRBV5-4; size: NA; D: TRBD2; J: TRBJ2-5; DNA: TGTGCCAGCAGCTTGGGTACTAGCGGACGTCAGGAGACCCAGTACTTC; CDR3: CASSLGTSGRQETQYF
V: TRBV4-3; size: few; D: TRBD1; J: TRBJ2-3; DNA: TGCGCCAGCAGCCAAGAATTGGGCGAATTGGGACAGGGGTTCATGGATACGCAGTATTTT; CDR3: CASSQELGELGQGFMDTQYF
V: TRBV5-6; size: once; D: NA; J: TRBJ1-5; DNA: TGTGCCAGCAGCCGCAGACGCTATAGCAATCAGCCCCAGCATTTT; CDR3: CASSRRRYSNQPQHF
V: TRBV28; size: NA; D: TRBD2; J: TRBJ2-7; DNA: TGTGCCAGCAGTCCCCTCGGGGCGGGAGCAACCCACGAGCAGTACTTC; CDR3: CASSPLGAGATHEQYF
V: TRBV2; size: large; D: NA; J: TRBJ2-5; DNA: TGTGCCAGCAGTGGGGCGGCGGGTCAAGAGACCCAGTACTTC; CDR3: CASSGAAGQETQYF
V: TRBV5-1; size: NA; D: TRBD1; J: TRBJ2-7; DNA: TGCGCCAGCAGCTTATTATCCGGGACAGGGATCTACGAGCAGTACTTC; CDR3: CASSLLSGTGIYEQYF
V: TRBV4-3; size: NA; D: NA; J: TRBJ1-1; DNA: TGCGCCAGCAGCGCCGGGAGGGGTGACATTGAAGCTTTCTTT; CDR3: CASSAGRGDIEAFF
V: TRBV10-2; size: NA; D: TRBD2; J: TRBJ2-3; DNA: TGCGCCAGCAGTGGGACTAGCGGGAGGGCAGATACGCAGTATTTT; CDR3: CASSGTSGRADTQYF
V: TRBV29-1; size: NA; D: NA; J: TRBJ1-2; DNA: TGCAGCGTACAGGATTTTCATGGCTACACCTTC; CDR3: CSVQDFHGYTF
V: TRBV18; size: NA; D: TRBD1; J: TRBJ1-2; DNA: TGTGCCAGCTCACCACCGGGACAGGGAGGAAGGGCTAACTATGGCTACACCTTC; CDR3: CASSPPGQGGRANYGYTF
V: TRBV28; size: NA; D: NA; J: TRBJ2-7; DNA: TGTGCCAGCAGTTTTGTTCAGGGAACGGACGAGCAGTACTTC; CDR3: CASSFVQGTDEQYF
V: TRBV10-3; size: NA; D: NA; J: TRBJ2-1; DNA: TGTGCCATCAGCGGACGGGACAATGAGCAGTTCTTC; CDR3: CAISGRDNEQFF
V: TRBV9; size: NA; D: NA; J: TRBJ2-7; DNA: TGTGCCAGCAGCGTACCTCACGGGGGAGAGCAGTACTTC; CDR3: CASSVPHGGEQYF
V: TRBV7-7; size: NA; D: TRBD2; J: TRBJ2-5; DNA: TGTGCTAGCAGCCCCCTTAGCGGGAGCCAAGAGACCCAGTACTTC; CDR3: CASSPLSGSQETQYF
V: TRBV2; size: NA; D: TRBD2; J: TRBJ2-7; DNA: TGTGCCAGCAGTCCGATGCGGCTAGCGGGAGAGGTTGAGCAGTACTTC; CDR3: CASSPMRLAGEVEQYF
V: TRBV29-1; size: NA; D: TRBD2; J: TRBJ2-1; DNA: TGCAGCGTTGAAGGCCGATTCCTAGCGGGAGGGGACTACAATGAGCAGTTCTTC; CDR3: CSVEGRFLAGGDYNEQFF
V: TRBV5-1; size: NA; D: NA; J: TRBJ2-3; DNA: TGCGCCAGCAGCTTGGTGCCTAGCAAGGGAGATACGCAGTATTTT; CDR3: CASSLVPSKGDTQYF
V: TRBV5-5; size: NA; D: NA; J: TRBJ1-2; DNA: TGTGCCAGCAGCTTGGCCGTCTCCCCCGCTGGCTACACCTTC; CDR3: CASSLAVSPAGYTF
V: TRBV4-1; size: NA; D: NA; J: TRBJ2-1; DNA: TGCGCCAGCAGCCTAGGGAGGCAGCATTACAATGAGCAGTTCTTC; CDR3: CASSLGRQHYNEQFF
V: TRBV18; size: NA; D: NA; J: TRBJ2-7; DNA: TGTGCCAGCTCACCGAACAGGTTCAACTACGAGCAGTACTTC; CDR3: CASSPNRFNYEQYF
V: TRBV6-6; size: NA; D: NA; J: TRBJ2-2; DNA: TGTGCCAGCAGGGACCACCGTCTACTTAACACCGGGGAGCTGTTTTTT; CDR3: CASRDHRLLNTGELFF
V: TRBV30; size: NA; D: NA; J: TRBJ2-1; DNA: TGTGCCTGGAGTTTAGGGGGCTACAATGAGCAGTTCTTC; CDR3: CAWSLGGYNEQFF
V: TRBV11-3; size: medium-sized; D: NA; J: TRBJ1-1; DNA: TGTGCCAGCAGCTTAGGCCAGCCGAACACTGAAGCTTTCTTT; CDR3: CASSLGQPNTEAFF
V: TRBV19; size: NA; D: NA; J: TRBJ1-1; DNA: TGTGCCAGTAGTATACATGGTGGGACTGAAGCTTTCTTT; CDR3: CASSIHGGTEAFF
V: TRBV6-6; size: once; D: NA; J: TRBJ1-2; DNA: TGTGCCAGCAGTTACGGGAAAAACTATGGCTACACCTTC; CDR3: CASSYGKNYGYTF
V: TRBV10-1; size: NA; D: NA; J: TRBJ1-5; DNA: TGCGCCAGCAGTGAGGATAAGGAACGACCAGGGAATCAGCCCCAGCATTTT; CDR3: CASSEDKERPGNQPQHF
V: TRBV29-1; size: NA; D: TRBD2; J: TRBJ2-1; DNA: TGCAGCGTGATAGCGGGAGGTAGAGATGAGCAGTTCTTC; CDR3: CSVIAGGRDEQFF
V: TRBV9; size: NA; D: NA; J: TRBJ2-7; DNA: TGTGCCAGCAGCGTAGCTCCGGAGACAGTCTACGAGCAGTACTTC; CDR3: CASSVAPETVYEQYF
V: TRBV5-4; size: NA; D: TRBD2; J: TRBJ2-3; DNA: TGTGCCAGCAGCCAACTGACTAGCGGGGGCACAGATACGCAGTATTTT; CDR3: CASSQLTSGGTDTQYF
V: TRBV7-2; size: NA; D: NA; J: TRBJ1-2; DNA: TGTGCCAGCAGCTCAGGGGAAGGCTATGGCTACACCTTC; CDR3: CASSSGEGYGYTF
V: TRBV14; size: NA; D: NA; J: TRBJ1-1; DNA: TGTGCCAGCAGCCACGCGACTTGGGTCAACACTGAAGCTTTCTTT; CDR3: CASSHATWVNTEAFF
V: TRBV7-3; size: NA; D: NA; J: TRBJ1-5; DNA: TGTGCCAGCAGCTTAGTGCTGAGGAATCAGCCCCAGCATTTT; CDR3: CASSLVLRNQPQHF
V: TRBV6-1; size: medium-sized; D: NA; J: TRBJ1-5; DNA: TGTGCCAGCAGTGAAAATCAGCCCCAGCATTTT; CDR3: CASSENQPQHF
V: TRBV11-2; size: NA; D: NA; J: TRBJ1-5; DNA: TGTGCCAGCAGCTTTAGTAGCAATCAGCCCCAGCATTTT; CDR3: CASSFSSNQPQHF
V: TRBV19; size: NA; D: TRBD2; J: TRBJ2-7; DNA: TGTGCCAGTAGTGGGGGACTAGCGAGTTACTACGAGCAGTACTTC; CDR3: CASSGGLASYYEQYF